These 27 T cell receptor beta chains originate from one sample sequenced in a study of blood T cells in healthy people across ages. A J-beta primer mix and a sample-barcoded 5' primer were used in a second PCR of about 7 to 12 cycles. TCRdb independently ran MiXCR on the 5' RACE reads; one entry per CDR3 protein. The table lists roughly 570,000 distinct CDR3 sequences, 27% of them singletons. The sequencing input was blood. The receptor source for this set is a woman in her seventies in good health.

V is TRBV20-1 and J is TRBJ2-5; TRBD2 matches 7 bases. The J segment lost 5 bases and the V segment lost 5 bases, leaving 5 bases of the junction unmatched. Germline CDR1 DFQATT, CDR2 SNEGSKA (reference sequence). The CDR3 covers 12 residues. CDR3 sequence reads: CSAVGEGETQYF. Here the CDR3 DNA reads TGCAGTGCTGTAGGGGAGGGGGAGACCCAGTACTTC.

This clonotype was seen a few times. CDR3 bases: TGTGCCAGCAGCTTGCGACGAGTGGAGACTGAAGCTTTCTTT. It yields the protein CASSLRRVETEAFF. The V gene is TRBV5-4, the J gene TRBJ1-1; D uncertain. V lost 1 base and J 5 bases, leaving 12 bases between the germline ends. The CDR3 runs 14 residues. CDR1 SGHNT and CDR2 YYREEE come from the germline V gene (reference sequence).

This clonotype has more than one count but fewer than ten. The chain carries TRBV29-1 and TRBJ2-5; the D is unclear. The CDR3 has 12 amino acids. V dropped 1 base and J dropped 5 bases, with 8 bases sitting between them. Germline CDR1 and CDR2: SQVTM and ANQGSEA. CDR3 loop: CSVEVSRETQYF. The CDR3 region has the DNA TGCAGCGTTGAAGTGTCGAGGGAGACCCAGTACTTC.

This clonotype was observed at least ten times. The chain has TRBV6-2 or TRBV6-3 and TRBJ2-4, with unresolved D. The CDR3 runs 15 residues. Trimming pared 5 bases from V and 0 bases from J, leaving 11 bases between. Germline values: CDR1 MNHEY, CDR2 SVGEGT. The CDR3 spells CASSPPGVAKNIQYF. CDR3 nucleotides: TGTGCCAGCAGTCCCCCGGGCGTAGCCAAAAACATTCAGTACTTC.

The chain joins TRBV18 to TRBJ1-6; a possible D gene is TRBD1 (5 bases). V lost 6 bases and J lost 4, with 10 bases in between. CDR1 and CDR2 from the germline V gene are KGHSH and LQKENI. The CDR3 sequence is 14 residues long. CDR3 coding DNA: TGTGCCAGCTCGGGGGACCAGTATAATTCACCCCTCCACTTT. This gives the protein CASSGDQYNSPLHF.

This chain uses TRBV4-3 with TRBJ2-3; 10 nucleotides line up with TRBD2. This CDR3 has 17 residues. Germline CDR1 reads LGHNA; CDR2 reads YSLEER. Germline trimming cut 0 bases from V and 6 bases from J; bases unmatched to any gene: 9. CDR3 in DNA: TGCGCCAGCAGCCAAGACCCTGGGCTAGCGGGAGCTGATACGCAGTATTTT. Protein: CASSQDPGLAGADTQYF.

The table lists this clonotype with a few counts. The gene calls are TRBV7-2 and TRBJ1-1, with D perhaps matching TRBD1 (5 bases). The CDR3 extends over 16 amino acids. The ends were cut back, 2 bases at V and 5 bases at J, with 18 bases in the middle. Germline CDR1 reads SGHTA; CDR2 reads FQGNSA. CDR3 residues: CASSLRLAGTGTEAFF. Written as DNA, the CDR3 is TGTGCCAGCAGCTTACGCCTAGCGGGGACTGGGACTGAAGCTTTCTTT.

J is TRBJ2-5 and V is TRBV6-2 or TRBV6-3; 8 bases align to TRBD2. The last part of the DNA fits TRBJ2-1 better; the J call may be wrong. The CDR3 is 15 residues long. Germline CDR1 reads MNHEY; CDR2 reads SVGEGT. In DNA, the CDR3 is TGTGCCAGCAGGAAGGGACTAGAGGGGTACAATGAGCAGTTCTTC. Amino acids: CASRKGLEGYNEQFF.

This chain connects TRBV9 to TRBJ2-5; D assignment may be TRBD1 or TRBD2 (5 bases each). Per germline, CDR1 SGDLS and CDR2 YYNGEE. The CDR3 runs to 15 residues. V lost 1 base to trimming and J lost 2 bases, with 12 bases between them. In nucleotides, the CDR3 is TGTGCCAGCAGCGTACTGGGACCGGTACAAGAGACCCAGTACTTC. Translation gives CASSVLGPVQETQYF.

This clonotype was seen a handful of times. The chain joins TRBV13 to TRBJ2-4, with 7 bases aligning to TRBD1. CDR1 and CDR2 from the germline V gene are PRHDT and FYEKMQ (reference sequence). Losses at the gene ends were 7 bases for V and 1 base for J; bases not matched to a gene: 7. The CDR3 consists of 15 residues. The CDR3 sequence is CASTQPRGAKNIQYF. The CDR3 coding sequence is TGTGCCAGCACCCAACCCAGGGGGGCCAAAAACATTCAGTACTTC.

The chain recombines TRBV20-1 with TRBJ1-4; 7 bases match TRBD1. The CDR3 is made up of 14 amino acids. V lost 3 bases to trimming and J lost 7 bases; unmatched junction nucleotides: 8. Germline lookup yields CDR1 DFQATT and CDR2 SNEGSKA (reference sequence). Here the CDR3 reads CSARQTGSSEKLFF. For the CDR3, the DNA is TGCAGTGCTAGGCAGACAGGGTCAAGTGAAAAACTGTTTTTT.

The chain employs TRBV4-1 and TRBJ1-3; no clear D. Between the trimmed V and J ends, which lost 0 bases and 0 bases, there was a span of 9 bases. This CDR3 is 16 amino acids long. Germline CDR1 reads MGHRA; CDR2 reads YSYEKL. DNA for the CDR3: TGCGCCAGCAGCCAAGACCAGGTTTACTCTGGAAACACCATATATTTT. Translation gives CASSQDQVYSGNTIYF.

The chain joins TRBV5-8 to TRBJ1-1; 7 bases map to TRBD1. V was pared by 3 bases and J by 1 base, with 6 bases of the junction left unmatched. This CDR3 region has 15 residues. Germline loops: CDR1 SGHTS, CDR2 YDEGEE. The CDR3 here is CASSWLGTANTEAFF. CDR3 sequence (DNA): TGTGCCAGCAGCTGGCTGGGGACAGCGAACACTGAAGCTTTCTTT.

The rearrangement uses TRBV9 and TRBJ2-5; D not resolved. The tail of the sequence fits TRBJ2-1 better, so the J call may be wrong. The CDR3 is made up of 13 amino acids. Germline V CDR1 and CDR2: SGDLS, YYNGEE. The chain's CDR3 is CASSSSDPNEQFF. The CDR3 bases are TGTGCCAGCAGCTCCTCAGACCCCAATGAGCAGTTCTTC.

Worth noting for this clonotype: A junction boundary mismatches the germline segment, possibly from a read error. The chain carries TRBV5-1 and TRBJ2-7; D may be TRBD2 (6 bases). The germline V gene has CDR1 SGHRS and CDR2 YFSETQ. The CDR3 has 16 amino acids. In nucleotides, the CDR3 is TGCGTCAGCAGCTTGGCCCAGGACGGGGGCTCCTACGAGCAGTACTTC. Encoded protein: CVSSLAQDGGSYEQYF.

This chain uses TRBV6-1 with TRBJ2-2; 7 bases agree with TRBD2. CDR1 and CDR2 from the germline V gene are MNHNS and SASEGT. The CDR3 covers 15 residues. Losses at the gene ends were 0 bases for V and 4 bases for J; bases not matched to a gene: 2. The CDR3 is CASSEAASGTGELFF. In DNA, the CDR3 is TGTGCCAGCAGTGAAGCCGCTAGCGGCACCGGGGAGCTGTTTTTT.

The V gene is TRBV7-2, the J gene TRBJ2-3; 10 bases are a match to TRBD2. Germline V gene lookup returns CDR1 SGHTA and CDR2 FQGNSA. Trimming at V came to 3 bases and at J to 5 bases, leaving 5 bases not matched to a gene. The CDR3 is made up of 15 amino acids. CDR3 sequence (DNA): TGTGCCAGCAGCTTGCAGCGGGGGGGCAGAGATACGCAGTATTTT. Translated: CASSLQRGGRDTQYF.

The V gene is TRBV6-5, the J gene TRBJ2-5; 9 nucleotides align to TRBD2. The CDR3 runs to 15 residues. V trimming: 6 bases; J trimming: 5 bases; junction bases outside the gene matches: 10. CDR1 is MNHEY, CDR2 SVGAGI, per germline. The CDR3 DNA reads as TGTGCCAGCAGCTACGGGACTAGCAACTACGAGACCCAGTACTTC. It codes for CASSYGTSNYETQYF.

The chain couples TRBV7-9 to TRBJ1-2; D uncertain. The CDR3 totals 14 residues. Trimming removed 5 bases at V and 5 bases at J, with 15 bases between. The germline CDR1 and CDR2 sequences are SEHNR and FQNEAQ (reference sequence). The CDR3 DNA is TGTGCCAGCAGCCCAAAGGTCGAGGATTATGGCTACACCTTC. Its protein is CASSPKVEDYGYTF.

This clonotype was observed many times. The chain carries TRBV20-1 and TRBJ2-5; possible D gene TRBD2, 5 bases. This CDR3 is 14 amino acids long. V lost 6 bases and J 5 bases, leaving 19 bases between the germline ends. Per germline, CDR1 DFQATT and CDR2 SNEGSKA (reference sequence). DNA of the CDR3: TGCAGTGCCCCCCCGAGGAGGTCGGTGGAGACCCAGTACTTC. Translating gives CSAPPRRSVETQYF.

The chain couples TRBV5-1 to TRBJ2-7, with TRBD1 identical over 12 bases. The CDR3 covers 17 residues. The trim removed 4 bases at V and 1 base at J, leaving 9 bases unmatched. Germline V gene lookup returns CDR1 SGHRS and CDR2 YFSETQ. The CDR3 bases are TGCGCCAGCAGCAAGGCCGGGACAGGGGGCTTATCCTACGAGCAGTACTTC. Amino acids: CASSKAGTGGLSYEQYF.

This rearrangement joins TRBV10-3 to TRBJ2-5; a weak D match, TRBD1 (6 bases). The DNA end lines up better with TRBJ2-7; the J call may be wrong. CDR1 is ENHRY, CDR2 SYGVKD, per germline. This CDR3 comprises 14 residues. DNA of the CDR3: TGTGCCACCCTTTCGACAGGAACCGCCTACGAGCAGTACTTC. This encodes CATLSTGTAYEQYF.

The chain has TRBV7-2 and TRBJ1-1; 7 nucleotides agree with TRBD1. Germline-derived CDR1 and CDR2 are SGHTA and FQGNSA. CDR3 length: 15 residues. The V gene end was trimmed by 1 base and the J gene end by 5 bases; junction bases not matched to a gene: 7. The CDR3 region is CASSLDGYRGTEAFF. CDR3 coding DNA: TGTGCCAGCAGCTTAGATGGGTACAGGGGAACTGAAGCTTTCTTT.

The chain recombines TRBV20-1 with TRBJ1-1, with D maybe TRBD1 (5 bases). The CDR3 runs 12 residues. Germline CDR1 DFQATT, CDR2 SNEGSKA (reference sequence). Between the trimmed V and J ends, which lost 3 bases and 4 bases, there was a span of 9 bases. CDR3 in DNA: TGCAGTGCTAGTAGAGGGACCACTGAAGCTTTCTTT. The encoded protein is CSASRGTTEAFF.

CDR3 bases: TGTACCAGCAGAAGGAGAGGGCAGGGGCCTAGCAATCAGCCCCAGCATTTT. It yields the protein CTSRRRGQGPSNQPQHF. The chain uses TRBV21-1 and TRBJ1-5; the table assigns TRBD1, which was not confirmed against the DNA. TRBV21-1 is a recognized pseudogene. The length of the CDR3 is 17 residues.

This clonotype appeared a few times. The rearrangement links TRBV11-2 to TRBJ1-1; TRBD1 matches at 9 bases. The V gene's germline CDR1 is SGHAT and CDR2 FQNNGV. This CDR3 spans 15 amino acids. The junction had 8 bases not matched to a gene; V was cut back by 3 bases and J by 6 bases. The CDR3 DNA follows: TGTGCCAGCAGCTTTAACCCCGGACAGGGGTCTGAAGCTTTCTTT. Translated: CASSFNPGQGSEAFF.

This rearrangement joins TRBV29-1 to TRBJ2-5, with D possibly being TRBD2 (6 bases). The CDR3 has 14 residues. Germline V gene sequence: CDR1 SQVTM, CDR2 ANQGSEA. Trimming cost V 4 bases and J 2 bases, with 14 bases left between them. CDR3 in DNA: TGCAGCGTTGGTCCGGGCGGGATTCAAGAGACCCAGTACTTC. Amino acids: CSVGPGGIQETQYF.